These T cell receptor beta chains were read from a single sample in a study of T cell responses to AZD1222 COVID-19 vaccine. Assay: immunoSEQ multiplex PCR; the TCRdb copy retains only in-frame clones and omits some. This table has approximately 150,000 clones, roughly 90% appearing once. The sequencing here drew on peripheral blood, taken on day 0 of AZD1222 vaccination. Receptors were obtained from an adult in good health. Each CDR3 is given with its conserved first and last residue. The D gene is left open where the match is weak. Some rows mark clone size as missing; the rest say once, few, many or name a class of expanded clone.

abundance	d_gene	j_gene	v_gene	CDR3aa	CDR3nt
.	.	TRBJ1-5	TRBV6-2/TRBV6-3	CASSYATEGGRGNQPQHF	TGTGCCAGCAGTTACGCGACAGAGGGGGGAAGAGGCAATCAGCCCCAGCATTTT
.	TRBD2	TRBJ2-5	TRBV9	CASRPSGSETQYF	TGTGCCAGCAGACCTAGCGGGTCAGAGACCCAGTACTTC
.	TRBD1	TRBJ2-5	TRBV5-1	CASSLTGTGVQETQYF	TGCGCCAGCAGCCTCACCGGGACAGGGGTCCAAGAGACCCAGTACTTC
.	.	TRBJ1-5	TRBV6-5	CAAGTSNQPQHF	TGTGCCGCGGGGACGAGCAATCAGCCCCAGCATTTT
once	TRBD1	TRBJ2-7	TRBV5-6	CASSLTPPTGFEQYF	TGTGCCAGCAGCTTGACCCCTCCGACAGGGTTTGAGCAGTACTTC
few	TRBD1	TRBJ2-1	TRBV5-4	CASSRIARDRGNEQFF	TGTGCCAGCAGCCGTATAGCCCGGGACAGGGGGAATGAGCAGTTCTTC
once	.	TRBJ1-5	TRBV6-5	CASSTGEGNQPQHF	TGTGCCAGCAGTACAGGTGAGGGCAATCAGCCCCAGCATTTT
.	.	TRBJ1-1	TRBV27	CASSATGRNTEAFF	TGTGCCAGCAGTGCAACAGGGCGGAACACTGAAGCTTTCTTT
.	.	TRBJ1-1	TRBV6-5	CASRYRGENTEAFF	TGTGCCAGCAGATATCGGGGGGAGAACACTGAAGCTTTCTTT
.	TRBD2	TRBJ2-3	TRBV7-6	CASSSRTSGSDTQYF	TGTGCCAGCAGTTCCAGGACTAGCGGGAGTGATACGCAGTATTTT
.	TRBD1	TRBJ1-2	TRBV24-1	CATSDRTGNYGYTF	TGTGCCACCAGTGACCGGACAGGGAACTATGGCTACACCTTC
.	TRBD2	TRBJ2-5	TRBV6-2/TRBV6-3	CASSYSKAGGETQYF	TGTGCCAGCAGTTACTCGAAAGCGGGAGGGGAGACCCAGTACTTC
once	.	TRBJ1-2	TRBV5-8	CASSPYDLTSSGYTF	TGTGCCAGCAGCCCATACGACCTGACCAGTAGCGGCTACACCTTC
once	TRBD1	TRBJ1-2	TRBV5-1	CASSLSLGNRGPGGYTF	TGCGCCAGCAGCCTCTCCCTTGGGAACAGGGGGCCAGGTGGCTACACCTTC
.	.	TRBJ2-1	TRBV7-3	CASSVGGNEQFF	TGTGCCAGCAGCGTTGGGGGCAATGAGCAGTTCTTC
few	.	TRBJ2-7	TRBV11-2	CASSLELGPSSYEQYF	TGTGCCAGCAGCTTAGAATTGGGCCCGAGCTCCTACGAGCAGTACTTC
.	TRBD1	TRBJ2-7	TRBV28	CASSPRDRTYEQYF	TGTGCCAGCAGTCCCCGGGACAGAACCTACGAGCAGTACTTC
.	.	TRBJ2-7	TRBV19	CASIPGPPPRGYYEQYF	TGTGCCAGTATCCCAGGACCCCCTCCGCGTGGGTACTACGAGCAGTACTTC
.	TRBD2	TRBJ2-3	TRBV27	CASRATSGHTDTQYF	TGTGCCAGCAGGGCGACTAGCGGTCACACAGATACGCAGTATTTT
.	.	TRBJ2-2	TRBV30	CAWSVYTGELFF	TGTGCCTGGAGTGTTTACACCGGGGAGCTGTTTTTT
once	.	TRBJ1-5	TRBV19	CASSILALDRQDNQPQHF	TGTGCCAGTAGTATTCTTGCTCTCGACAGACAGGACAATCAGCCCCAGCATTTT
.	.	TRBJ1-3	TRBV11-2	CASSFVARGDTIYF	TGTGCCAGCAGCTTCGTCGCTAGGGGGGACACCATATATTTT
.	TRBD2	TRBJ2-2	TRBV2	CASSETSRVTGELFF	TGTGCCAGCAGCGAGACTAGCCGGGTCACCGGGGAGCTGTTTTTT
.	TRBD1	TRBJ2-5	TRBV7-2	CASSWGQQETQYF	TGTGCCAGCAGCTGGGGACAGCAAGAGACCCAGTACTTC
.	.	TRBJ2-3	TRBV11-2	CASSSGRGLNTDTQYF	TGTGCCAGCAGCTCTGGGCGGGGGCTTAACACAGATACGCAGTATTTT
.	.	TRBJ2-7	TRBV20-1	CSAQIPYEQYF	TGCAGTGCCCAGATACCTTACGAGCAGTACTTC
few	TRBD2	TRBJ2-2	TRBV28	CASSLAGVGTGELFF	TGTGCCAGCAGTTTAGCGGGAGTAGGGACCGGGGAGCTGTTTTTT
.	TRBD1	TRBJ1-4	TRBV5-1	CASSLAPGGAGMEEKLFF	TGCGCCAGCAGCTTGGCCCCAGGGGGCGCAGGGATGGAGGAAAAACTGTTTTTT
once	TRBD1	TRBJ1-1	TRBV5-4	CASSSKTGGAEAFF	TGTGCCAGCAGCTCCAAGACAGGGGGCGCCGAAGCTTTCTTT
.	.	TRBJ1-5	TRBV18	CASSPLGGQGNQPQHF	TGTGCCAGCTCACCCCTGGGGGGGCAGGGCAATCAGCCCCAGCATTTT
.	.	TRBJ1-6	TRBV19	CASSIGQGANSPLHF	TGTGCCAGTAGTATTGGGCAGGGAGCAAATTCACCCCTCCACTTT
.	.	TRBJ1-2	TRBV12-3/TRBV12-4	CASNTANYGYTF	TGTGCCAGCAACACCGCTAACTATGGCTACACCTTC
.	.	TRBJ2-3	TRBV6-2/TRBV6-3	CASSYRDTQYF	TGTGCCAGCAGTTACCGAGATACGCAGTATTTT
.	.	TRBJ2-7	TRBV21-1	CASSNSAGATYEQYF	TGTGCCAGCAGCAACTCTGCGGGAGCGACCTACGAGCAGTACTTC
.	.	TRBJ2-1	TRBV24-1	CATSDLRFEGNNEQFF	TGTGCCACCAGTGATTTGCGTTTCGAGGGGAACAATGAGCAGTTCTTC
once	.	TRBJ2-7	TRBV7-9	CASSSNNEGQNLYEQYF	TGTGCCAGCAGCTCCAACAACGAGGGACAAAACCTCTACGAGCAGTACTTC
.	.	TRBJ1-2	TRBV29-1	CSFGPAGYGYTF	TGCAGCTTCGGGCCGGCGGGCTATGGCTACACCTTC
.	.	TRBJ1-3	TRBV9	CASSVEGAAANTIYF	TGTGCCAGCAGCGTAGAAGGGGCCGCCGCCAACACCATATATTTT
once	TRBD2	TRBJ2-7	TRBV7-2	CASSLGPSGSLSHEQYF	TGTGCCAGCAGCTTAGGGCCTAGCGGGAGCCTTAGCCACGAGCAGTACTTC
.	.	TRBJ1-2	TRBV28	CASSGVLSRINGYTF	TGTGCCAGCAGTGGAGTCCTTAGCCGAATAAATGGCTACACCTTC
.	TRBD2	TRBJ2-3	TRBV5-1	CASSLGRGSGTSDTQYF	TGCGCCAGCAGTCTAGGGAGGGGTAGCGGGACTAGTGATACGCAGTATTTT
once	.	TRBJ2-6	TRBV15	CATRGSGANVLTF	TGTGCCACCAGAGGCTCTGGGGCCAACGTCCTGACTTTC
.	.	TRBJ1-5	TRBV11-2	CASSFLGQPQHF	TGTGCCAGCAGCTTCCTGGGTCAGCCCCAGCATTTT
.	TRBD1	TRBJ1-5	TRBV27	CASSFDRGNQPQHF	TGTGCCAGCAGTTTCGACAGGGGAAATCAGCCCCAGCATTTT
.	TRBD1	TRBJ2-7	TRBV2	CASSGDRGYEQYF	TGTGCCAGCAGTGGGGACAGGGGCTACGAGCAGTACTTC
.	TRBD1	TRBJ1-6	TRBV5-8	CASSADFGQGRRSSPLHF	TGTGCCAGCAGCGCCGACTTCGGACAGGGCAGAAGGAGTTCACCCCTCCACTTT
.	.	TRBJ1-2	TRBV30	CAWSGGDTYGYTF	TGTGCCTGGAGTGGGGGTGACACCTATGGCTACACCTTC
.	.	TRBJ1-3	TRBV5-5	CASSSQVGNTIYF	TGTGCCAGCAGCTCCCAGGTTGGAAACACCATATATTTT
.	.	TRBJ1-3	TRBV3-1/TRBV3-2	CASSQGLNTIYF	TGTGCCAGCAGCCAAGGATTAAACACCATATATTTT